This T cell receptor beta chain comes out of a study of PD-1 blockade in classical Hodgkin lymphoma. Study conclusions and caveats: Baseline TCR diversity was reportedly lower in newly diagnosed patients than healthy donors. When nivolumab was started under 1 year after ASCT, patients were excluded.

Profiled with immunoSEQ multiplex PCR; TCRdb holds only in-frame clones, not every one. The sample consists of 100,000 or so clones, approximately 89% of them appearing once. As regards this clone: Its antigen is not identified.

V shed 3 bases and J shed 4 bases, with 9 bases lying between them. There are 13 residues in the CDR3. The germline V gene has CDR1 SNHLY and CDR2 FYNNEI. As to time point: cycle 4 day 1 (C4D1), after about 6 weeks of nivolumab. Exposure to brentuximab vedotin varied, and each patient had relapsed following autologous stem cell transplantation. The specimen comprised peripheral blood mononuclear cells (PBMCs), sampled before the fourth cycle of nivolumab. The chain recombines TRBV2 with TRBJ1-1; no clear D gene. This TCR derives from a human donor with classical Hodgkin lymphoma. The CDR3 sequence: CASSESWGTEAFF. The CDR3, as DNA: TGTGCCAGCAGTGAGTCATGGGGCACTGAAGCTTTCTTT. Using reference TRBV2 and TRBJ1-1 for the parts outside the CDR3, the full variable domain is EPEVTQTPSHQVTQMGQEVILRCVPISNHLYFYWYRQILGQKVEFLVSFYNNEISEKSEIFDDQFSVERPDGSNFTLKIRSTKLEDSAMYFCASSESWGTEAFFGQGTRLTVV.